The T cell receptor (beta chain) described here comes from a study of blood T cell repertoires in COVID-19. Across the study: Acute and convalescent COVID-19 specimens originated in the United States, Italy and Spain. T cells, B-cell-depleted T cells, or PBMCs provided the cDNA or gDNA that served as material.

Authors' analysis steps: Reference gene primer amplification yielded estimated nucleated cell counts. TCRdb keeps only in-frame clones here, not all; method: immunoSEQ multiplex PCR. That table supplies the V and J calls and clone size; D and trimming were determined from the DNA. This sample has about 72,000 clones, with over 75% found just once. The germline V and J ends were trimmed by 6 bases and 0 bases, with 7 bases remaining between them. Germline V gives CDR1 LGHDT, CDR2 YNNKEL (reference sequence). This CDR3 spans 13 amino acids. The genes are TRBV3-1 (or the pseudogene TRBV3-2) and TRBJ2-3, with D unresolved. The source of this sequence is a man between 65 and 85 years old with active or convalescent COVID-19. Sequencing was carried out using peripheral blood. CDR3 amino acids: CASRKTSTDTQYF. CDR3 nucleotides: TGTGCCAGCAGAAAGACAAGCACAGATACGCAGTATTTT.